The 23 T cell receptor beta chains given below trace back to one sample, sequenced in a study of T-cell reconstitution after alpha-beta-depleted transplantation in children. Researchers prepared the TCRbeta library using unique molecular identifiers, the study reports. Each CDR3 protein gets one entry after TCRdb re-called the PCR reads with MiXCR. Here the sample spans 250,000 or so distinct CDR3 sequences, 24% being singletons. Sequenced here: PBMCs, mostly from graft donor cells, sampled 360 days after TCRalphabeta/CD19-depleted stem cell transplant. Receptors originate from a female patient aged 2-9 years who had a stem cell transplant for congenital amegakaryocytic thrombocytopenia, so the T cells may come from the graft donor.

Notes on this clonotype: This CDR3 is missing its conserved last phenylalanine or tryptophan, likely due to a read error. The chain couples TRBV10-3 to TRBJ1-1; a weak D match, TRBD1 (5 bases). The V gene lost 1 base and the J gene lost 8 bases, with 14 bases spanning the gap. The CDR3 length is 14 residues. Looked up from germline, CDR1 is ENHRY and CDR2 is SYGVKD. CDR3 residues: CAISELGPGEEAFY. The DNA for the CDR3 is TGTGCCATCAGTGAGTTGGGACCCGGAGAGGAAGCTTTCTAT.

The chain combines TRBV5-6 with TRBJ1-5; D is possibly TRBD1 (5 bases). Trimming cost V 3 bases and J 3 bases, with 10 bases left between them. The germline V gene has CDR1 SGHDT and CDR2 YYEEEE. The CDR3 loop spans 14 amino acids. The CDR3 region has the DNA TGTGCCAGCAGCTCCCGGGGGTACAATCAGCCCCAGCATTTT. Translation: CASSSRGYNQPQHF.

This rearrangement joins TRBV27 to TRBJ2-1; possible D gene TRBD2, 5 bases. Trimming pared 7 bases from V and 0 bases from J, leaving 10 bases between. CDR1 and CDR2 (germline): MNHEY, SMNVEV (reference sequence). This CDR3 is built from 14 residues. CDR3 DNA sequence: TGTGCCAGCATGAAGCGGTACTCCTACAATGAGCAGTTCTTC. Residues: CASMKRYSYNEQFF.

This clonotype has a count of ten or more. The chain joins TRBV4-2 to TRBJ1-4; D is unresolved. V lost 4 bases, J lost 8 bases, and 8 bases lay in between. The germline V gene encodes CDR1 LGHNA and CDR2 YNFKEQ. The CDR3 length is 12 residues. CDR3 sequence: CASSPSQEKLFF. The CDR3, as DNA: TGTGCCAGCAGCCCCTCCCAGGAAAAACTGTTTTTT.

CDR3: CSARTSGAYQETQYF. The CDR3 DNA is TGCAGTGCTAGAACTAGCGGGGCGTACCAAGAGACCCAGTACTTC. The chain uses TRBV20-1 and TRBJ2-5; 10 bases are a match to TRBD2. This CDR3 contains 15 residues. V shed 2 bases, J shed 0 bases, and the junction held 3 bases outside the gene matches. The germline V gene has CDR1 DFQATT and CDR2 SNEGSKA (reference sequence).

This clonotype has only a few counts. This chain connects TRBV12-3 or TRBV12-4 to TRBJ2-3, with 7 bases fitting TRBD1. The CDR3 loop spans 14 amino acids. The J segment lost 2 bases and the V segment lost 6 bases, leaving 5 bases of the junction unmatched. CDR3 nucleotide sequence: TGTGCCAGCAGCCCGGGACAGAACACAGATACGCAGTATTTT. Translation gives CASSPGQNTDTQYF.

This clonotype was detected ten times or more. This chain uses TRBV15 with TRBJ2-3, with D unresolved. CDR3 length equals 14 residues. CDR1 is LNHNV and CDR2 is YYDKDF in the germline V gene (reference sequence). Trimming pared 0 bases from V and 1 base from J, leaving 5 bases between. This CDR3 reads CATSRDWGTDTQYF. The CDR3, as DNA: TGTGCCACCAGCAGAGATTGGGGCACAGATACGCAGTATTTT. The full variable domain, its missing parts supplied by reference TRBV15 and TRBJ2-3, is DAMVIQNPRYQVTQFGKPVTLSCSQTLNHNVMYWYQQKSSQAPKLLFHYYDKDFNNEADTPDNFQSRRPNTSFCFLDIRSPGLGDTAMYLCATSRDWGTDTQYFGPGTRLTVL.

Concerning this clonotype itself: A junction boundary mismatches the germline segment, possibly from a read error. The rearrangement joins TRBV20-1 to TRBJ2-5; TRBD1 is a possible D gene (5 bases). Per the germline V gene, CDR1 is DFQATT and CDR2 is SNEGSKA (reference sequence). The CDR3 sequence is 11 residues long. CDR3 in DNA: TGCAGTGCTATCAGGGTAGAGGCCCAGTACTTC. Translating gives CSAIRVEAQYF.

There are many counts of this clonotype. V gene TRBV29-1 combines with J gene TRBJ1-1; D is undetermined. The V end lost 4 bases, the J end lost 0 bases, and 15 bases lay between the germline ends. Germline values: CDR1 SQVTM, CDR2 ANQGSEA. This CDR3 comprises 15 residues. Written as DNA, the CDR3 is TGCAGCGTTGCCCAACACGTGCGAATGAACACTGAAGCTTTCTTT. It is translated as CSVAQHVRMNTEAFF.

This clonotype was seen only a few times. CDR3 residues: CASSLSAGYTF. Here the CDR3 DNA reads TGTGCCAGCAGCTTATCCGCGGGCTACACCTTC. This rearrangement joins TRBV7-9 to TRBJ1-2; no definite D call. CDR1 SEHNR and CDR2 FQNEAQ come from the germline V gene (reference sequence). This CDR3 contains 11 residues. Trimming pared 2 bases from V and 8 bases from J, leaving 6 bases between.

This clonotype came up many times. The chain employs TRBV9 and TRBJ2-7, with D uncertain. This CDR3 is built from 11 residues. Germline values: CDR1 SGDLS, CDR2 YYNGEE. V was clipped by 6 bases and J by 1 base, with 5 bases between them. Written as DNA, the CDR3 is TGTGCCAGCACAACATCCTACGAGCAGTACTTC. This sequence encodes CASTTSYEQYF. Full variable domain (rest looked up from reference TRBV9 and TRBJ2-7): DSGVTQTPKHLITATGQRVTLRCSPRSGDLSVYWYQQSLDQGLQFLIQYYNGEERAKGNILERFSAQQFPDLHSELNLSSLELGDSALYFCASTTSYEQYFGPGTRLTVT.

As DNA, the CDR3 is TGTGCCAGCAGTTCTACCACCCGAACCCAGAATACGCAGTATTTT. Translated, it gives CASSSTTRTQNTQYF. V usage is TRBV12-3 or TRBV12-4 and J usage is TRBJ2-3; D not resolved. V lost 4 bases to trimming and J lost 7 bases, with 18 bases between them. The CDR3 covers 15 residues.

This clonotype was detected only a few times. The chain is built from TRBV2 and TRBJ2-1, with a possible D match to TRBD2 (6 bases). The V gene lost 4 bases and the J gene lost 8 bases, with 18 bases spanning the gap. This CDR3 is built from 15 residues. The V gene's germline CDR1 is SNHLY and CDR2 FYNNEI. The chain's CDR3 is CASSVREVRGHEQFF. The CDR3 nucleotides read TGTGCCAGCAGTGTGCGGGAAGTTAGGGGCCATGAGCAGTTCTTC.

The CDR3 coding sequence is TGTGCCAGCGATCAGGAAATGAACACTGAAGCTTTCTTT. Translated: CASDQEMNTEAFF. The chain recombines TRBV2 with TRBJ1-1; D is unresolved. The germline CDR1 and CDR2 sequences are SNHLY and FYNNEI. V was cut by 8 bases and J by 0 bases, with 10 bases left in between. This CDR3 contains 13 residues.

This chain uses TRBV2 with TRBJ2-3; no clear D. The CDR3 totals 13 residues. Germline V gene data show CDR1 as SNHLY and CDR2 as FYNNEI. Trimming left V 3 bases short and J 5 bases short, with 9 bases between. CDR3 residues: CASSEFLQDTQYF. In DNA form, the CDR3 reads TGTGCCAGCAGTGAGTTTCTCCAAGATACGCAGTATTTT.

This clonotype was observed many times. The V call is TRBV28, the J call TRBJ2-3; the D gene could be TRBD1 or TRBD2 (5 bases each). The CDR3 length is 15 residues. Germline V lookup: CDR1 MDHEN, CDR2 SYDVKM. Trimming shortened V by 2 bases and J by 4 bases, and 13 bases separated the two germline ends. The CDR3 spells CASSLGAGSADTQYF. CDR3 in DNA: TGTGCCAGCAGTTTAGGGGCAGGGAGCGCAGATACGCAGTATTTT.

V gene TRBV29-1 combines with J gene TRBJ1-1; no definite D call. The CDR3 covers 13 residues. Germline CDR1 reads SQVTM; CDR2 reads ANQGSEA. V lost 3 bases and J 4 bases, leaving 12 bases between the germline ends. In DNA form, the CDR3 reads TGCAGCGTTGATCAGGATGTCGGCACTGAAGCTTTCTTT. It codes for CSVDQDVGTEAFF.

The CDR3 DNA follows: TGTGCCAGCAGTCGCCGGACTAGTGGCAATACGCAGTATTTT. This codes for CASSRRTSGNTQYF. V is TRBV2 and J is TRBJ2-3; 7 bases map to TRBD2. CDR1 and CDR2 (germline): SNHLY, FYNNEI. This CDR3 comprises 14 residues. V dropped 5 bases and J dropped 7; count of bases not matched to a gene: 9.

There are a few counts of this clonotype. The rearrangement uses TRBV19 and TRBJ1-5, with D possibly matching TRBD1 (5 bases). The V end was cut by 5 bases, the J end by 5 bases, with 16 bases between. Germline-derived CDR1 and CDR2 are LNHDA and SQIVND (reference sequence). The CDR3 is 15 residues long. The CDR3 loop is CASSQSGRGYQPQHF. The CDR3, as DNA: TGTGCCAGTAGTCAGAGCGGTCGGGGCTATCAGCCCCAGCATTTT. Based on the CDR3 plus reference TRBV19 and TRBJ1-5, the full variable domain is DGGITQSPKYLFRKEGQNVTLSCEQNLNHDAMYWYRQDPGQGLRLIYYSQIVNDFQKGDIAEGYSVSREKKESFPLTVTSAQKNPTAFYLCASSQSGRGYQPQHFGDGTRLSIL.

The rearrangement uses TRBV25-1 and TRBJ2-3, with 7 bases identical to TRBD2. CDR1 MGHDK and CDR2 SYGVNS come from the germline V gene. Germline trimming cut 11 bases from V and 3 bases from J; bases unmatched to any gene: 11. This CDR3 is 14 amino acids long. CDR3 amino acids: CALCTSEETDTQYF. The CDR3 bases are TGTGCCTTATGCACTAGCGAAGAGACAGATACGCAGTATTTT. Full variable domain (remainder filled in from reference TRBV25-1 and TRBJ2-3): EADIYQTPRYLVIGTGKKITLECSQTMGHDKMYWYQQDPGMELHLIHYSYGVNSTEKGDLSSESTVSRIRTEHFPLTLESARPSHTSQYLCALCTSEETDTQYFGPGTRLTVL.

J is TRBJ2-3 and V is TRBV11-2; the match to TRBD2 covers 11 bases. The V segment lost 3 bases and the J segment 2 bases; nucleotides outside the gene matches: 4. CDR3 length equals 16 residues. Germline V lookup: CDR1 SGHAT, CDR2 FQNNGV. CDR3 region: CASSLTSGDLTDTQYF. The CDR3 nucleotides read TGTGCCAGCAGCTTGACTAGCGGGGACCTCACAGATACGCAGTATTTT.

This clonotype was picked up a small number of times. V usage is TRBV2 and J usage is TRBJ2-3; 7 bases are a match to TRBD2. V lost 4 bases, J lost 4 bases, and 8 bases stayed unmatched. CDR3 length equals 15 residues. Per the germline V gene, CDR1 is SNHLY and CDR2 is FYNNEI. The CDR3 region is CASSVPAGRSDTQYF. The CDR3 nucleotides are TGTGCCAGCAGTGTGCCAGCGGGGAGATCAGATACGCAGTATTTT.

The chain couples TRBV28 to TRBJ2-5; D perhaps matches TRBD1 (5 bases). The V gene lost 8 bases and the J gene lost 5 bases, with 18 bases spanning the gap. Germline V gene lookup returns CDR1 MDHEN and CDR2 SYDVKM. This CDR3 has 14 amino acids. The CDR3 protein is CASGSGQGVETQYF. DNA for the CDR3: TGTGCCAGCGGTTCCGGGCAGGGCGTGGAGACCCAGTACTTC.